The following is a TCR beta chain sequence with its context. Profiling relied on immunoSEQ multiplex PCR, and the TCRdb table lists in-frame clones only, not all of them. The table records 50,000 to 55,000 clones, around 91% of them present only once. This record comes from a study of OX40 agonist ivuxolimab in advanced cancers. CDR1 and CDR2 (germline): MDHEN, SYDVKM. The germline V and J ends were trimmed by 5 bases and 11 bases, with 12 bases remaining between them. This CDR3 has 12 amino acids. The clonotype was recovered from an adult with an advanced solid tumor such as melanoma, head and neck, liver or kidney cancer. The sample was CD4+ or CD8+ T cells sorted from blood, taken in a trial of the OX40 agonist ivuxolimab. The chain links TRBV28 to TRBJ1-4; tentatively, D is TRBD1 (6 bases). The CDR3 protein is CASSPRGGKLFF. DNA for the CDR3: TGTGCCAGCAGTCCCCGGGGGGGCAAACTGTTTTTT.